These 32 T cell receptor beta chains originate from one sample sequenced in a study of cytomegalovirus exposure and HLA in healthy donors. The primer mix had 60 Vbeta and 13 Jbeta primers. Repertoires were generated with immunoSEQ multiplex PCR, while TCRdb's copy carries only in-frame clones and drops some. This sample carries 130,000 to 150,000 clones, roughly 79% of them seen once, and the ten largest clones take approximately 6.9%. Sequencing used PBMCs. These receptors all stem from a woman aged 40 to 50 in good health and CMV-seropositive.

This chain links TRBV7-9 with TRBJ1-2, with TRBD1 identical over 10 bases. The CDR3 runs to 16 residues. Germline loops: CDR1 SEHNR, CDR2 FQNEAQ (reference sequence). J was trimmed by 6 bases and V by 4 bases; bases with no gene match: 11. The CDR3 DNA sequence: TGTGCCAGCAGCTGGGGGCCGGGACAGGGGCAGGATGGCTACACCTTC. Protein: CASSWGPGQGQDGYTF. Filled out from reference TRBV7-9 and TRBJ1-2, the complete variable domain reads DTGVSQNPRHKITKRGQNVTFRCDPISEHNRLYWYRQTLGQGPEFLTYFQNEAQLEKSRLLSDRFSAERPKGSFSTLEIQRTEQGDSAMYLCASSWGPGQGQDGYTFGSGTRLTVV.

The chain combines TRBV2 with TRBJ2-5; TRBD2 matches 10 bases. CDR3 length equals 15 residues. The ends lost 2 bases at V and 2 bases at J; junction bases unmatched: 2. Germline V gene lookup returns CDR1 SNHLY and CDR2 FYNNEI. The CDR3 DNA sequence: TGTGCCAGCAGTGAACAACTAGCGGGGCAAGAGACCCAGTACTTC. Translating gives CASSEQLAGQETQYF.

V is TRBV7-9 and J is TRBJ2-3; weak D call: TRBD1 (5 bases). Germline-derived CDR1 and CDR2 are SEHNR and FQNEAQ (reference sequence). Trimming took off 11 bases at V and 2 bases at J, with 20 bases between the two ends. This CDR3 is 15 amino acids long. CDR3: CAARKGPAYTDTQYF. The CDR3 DNA follows: TGTGCCGCCCGAAAGGGGCCTGCCTACACAGATACGCAGTATTTT.

This clone turned up a few times. The chain couples TRBV19 to TRBJ2-6; D might be TRBD2 (5 bases). V lost 11 bases and J lost 0, with 20 bases in between. The CDR3 is 17 amino acids. Germline assignment: CDR1 LNHDA and CDR2 SQIVND (reference sequence). CDR3 coding DNA: TGTGCCTCAAACGGGGAAGTTATTTTCTCTGGGGCCAACGTCCTGACTTTC. The encoded protein is CASNGEVIFSGANVLTF.

This chain uses TRBV21-1 with TRBJ2-7; the DNA was not compared with TRBD2, the D call given in the table. TRBV21-1 is a pseudogene segment. The length of the CDR3 is 15 residues. The CDR3 DNA is TGTGCCAGCAGCAAAAAGAGTCCAGCGGGCCACGAGCAGTACTTC. This sequence encodes CASSKKSPAGHEQYF.

Notes on this clone: At one boundary the junction diverges from the germline segment, which might be a read error. V usage is TRBV18 and J usage is TRBJ1-3; a weak D match, TRBD1 (5 bases). Germline loops: CDR1 KGHSH, CDR2 LQKENI. This CDR3 is built from 13 residues. This CDR3 reads CASSPPGGHTIYF. Written as DNA, the CDR3 is TGTGCCAGCTCCCCACCGGGGGGACACACCATATATTTT. The whole variable domain, remainder taken from reference TRBV18 and TRBJ1-3, is NAGVMQNPRHLVRRRGQEARLRCSPMKGHSHVYWYRQLPEEGLKFMVYLQKENIIDESGMPKERFSAEFPKEGPSILRIQQVVRGDSAAYFCASSPPGGHTIYFGEGSWLTVV.

The gene calls are TRBV9 and TRBJ1-1; D may be TRBD1 (5 bases). Germline V gives CDR1 SGDLS, CDR2 YYNGEE. CDR3 length: 15 residues. V lost 3 bases and J 0 bases, leaving 12 bases between the germline ends. Written as DNA, the CDR3 is TGTGCCAGCAGCGCACAGGAAAACTTGAACACTGAAGCTTTCTTT. Protein product: CASSAQENLNTEAFF.

The chain recombines TRBV28 with TRBJ2-2; TRBD1 is a possible D gene (6 bases). This CDR3 is built from 17 residues. CDR1 is MDHEN and CDR2 is SYDVKM in the germline V gene. V gave up 0 bases and J gave up 2 bases, with 13 bases separating them. The DNA of the CDR3 is TGTGCCAGCAGTTTATGGGGGACAATAAAAAACACCGGGGAGCTGTTTTTT. The encoded protein is CASSLWGTIKNTGELFF. Full variable domain (remainder filled in from reference TRBV28 and TRBJ2-2): DVKVTQSSRYLVKRTGEKVFLECVQDMDHENMFWYRQDPGLGLRLIYFSYDVKMKEKGDIPEGYSVSREKKERFSLILESASTNQTSMYLCASSLWGTIKNTGELFFGEGSRLTVL.

The chain is built from TRBV6-1 and TRBJ1-2; the D gene is possibly TRBD1 (5 bases). The CDR3 spans 15 residues. Between the trimmed V and J ends, which lost 6 bases and 0 bases, there was a span of 14 bases. Germline values: CDR1 MNHNS, CDR2 SASEGT. CDR3 loop: CASRGTQETNYGYTF. The CDR3 nucleotides are TGTGCCAGCAGGGGAACACAGGAAACTAACTATGGCTACACCTTC.

The chain has TRBV6-6 and TRBJ1-2, with D possibly being TRBD1 (6 bases). The CDR3 has 14 residues. With 7 bases removed from V and 8 bases from J, the gap between germline ends came to 20 bases. Looked up from germline, CDR1 is MNHNY and CDR2 is SVGAGI (reference sequence). Written as DNA, the CDR3 is TGTGCCAGCACTCGAGGAACAGGGCGAGGCGGCTACACCTTC. Its protein product is CASTRGTGRGGYTF.

The chain couples TRBV6-1 to TRBJ2-5, with D tentatively TRBD2 (6 bases). The CDR3 extends over 15 amino acids. The germline V gene encodes CDR1 MNHNS and CDR2 SASEGT. V was cut by 6 bases and J by 0 bases, with 14 bases left in between. The CDR3: CASRALAGYQETQYF. The CDR3 coding sequence is TGTGCCAGCAGGGCTCTGGCGGGGTACCAAGAGACCCAGTACTTC.

The chain links TRBV10-3 to TRBJ1-5; 7 nucleotides align to TRBD1. The CDR3 totals 14 residues. Germline V lookup: CDR1 ENHRY, CDR2 SYGVKD. J lost 5 bases, V lost 10 bases, and 11 bases had no gene match. The CDR3, as DNA: TGTGCCAGCGCAGGGGGTAAAGGGGATCAGCCCCAGCATTTT. Translated, it gives CASAGGKGDQPQHF.

The genes are TRBV5-6 and TRBJ2-5; 7 bases line up with TRBD1. Trimming cost V 2 bases and J 3 bases; bases outside gene matches: 1. The CDR3 has 13 amino acids. The germline V gene has CDR1 SGHDT and CDR2 YYEEEE. CDR3 sequence: CASSFGTEETQYF. CDR3 coding DNA: TGTGCCAGCAGCTTCGGGACAGAAGAGACCCAGTACTTC.

The rearrangement joins TRBV12-5 to TRBJ1-4; TRBD1 matches 7 bases. CDR1 is LGHNT and CDR2 is FRNRAP in the germline V gene. CDR3 length: 16 residues. V lost 5 bases and J lost 0; bases outside the gene matches: 6. In nucleotides, the CDR3 is TGTGCTAGTGGTCTGGGGGACAGTTCAACTAATGAAAAACTGTTTTTT. As protein: CASGLGDSSTNEKLFF.

The chain recombines TRBV5-1 with TRBJ2-7; weak D call: TRBD2 (6 bases). Germline lookup yields CDR1 SGHRS and CDR2 YFSETQ. The V gene lost 0 bases and the J gene lost 7 bases, with 14 bases spanning the gap. The CDR3 length is 14 residues. DNA for the CDR3: TGCGCCAGCAGCTTGGTCGCGGGAATGGGGGAGCAGTACTTC. As protein: CASSLVAGMGEQYF.

The rearrangement links TRBV6-5 to TRBJ1-2, with unresolved D. Germline CDR1 is MNHEY and CDR2 is SVGAGI. Trimming stripped 6 bases from V and 1 base from J, with 12 bases between. The length of the CDR3 is 14 residues. The DNA for the CDR3 is TGTGCCAGCAGCCCATACACCGTTAACTATGGCTACACCTTC. This translates into CASSPYTVNYGYTF.

This clone was seen once. V is TRBV4-1 and J is TRBJ1-5; the D gene is possibly TRBD1 (6 bases). Germline CDR1 is MGHRA and CDR2 is YSYEKL. Trimming left V 4 bases short and J 5 bases short, with 21 bases between. The CDR3 runs 17 residues. The CDR3 is CASSRGGAEGGHQPQHF. Written as DNA, the CDR3 is TGCGCCAGCAGCCGGGGCGGGGCCGAGGGGGGGCATCAGCCCCAGCATTTT.

The chain is built from TRBV18 and TRBJ2-7; 8 nucleotides align to TRBD1. Germline CDR1 and CDR2: KGHSH and LQKENI. With 5 bases clipped from V and 3 bases from J, the junction kept 9 bases outside the gene matches. This CDR3 has 15 amino acids. Here the CDR3 DNA reads TGTGCCAGCTCAACAGGACAGGGTTCCATCTACGAGCAGTACTTC. It codes for CASSTGQGSIYEQYF. The whole variable domain, remainder taken from reference TRBV18 and TRBJ2-7, is NAGVMQNPRHLVRRRGQEARLRCSPMKGHSHVYWYRQLPEEGLKFMVYLQKENIIDESGMPKERFSAEFPKEGPSILRIQQVVRGDSAAYFCASSTGQGSIYEQYFGPGTRLTVT.

With regard to this clone: This sample includes further DNA sequences coding for the same CDR3. The rearrangement joins TRBV27 to TRBJ2-7, with 12 bases aligning to TRBD2. J was trimmed by 2 bases and V by 0 bases; bases with no gene match: 8. The length of the CDR3 is 18 residues. Germline V gene data show CDR1 as MNHEY and CDR2 as SMNVEV (reference sequence). As DNA, the CDR3 is TGTGCCAGCAGTTTATCACGGCCTAGCGGGGGGGTGCCCTACGAGCAGTACTTC. Translated, it gives CASSLSRPSGGVPYEQYF.

Note on this clone: Other DNA variants within this sample encode the same CDR3. This chain's CDR3 is CASSTGQGYYEQYF. The CDR3 nucleotides read TGTGCCAGCAGCACGGGACAGGGGTACTACGAGCAGTACTTC. The chain combines TRBV7-9 with TRBJ2-7, with TRBD1 matching 10 bases. In germline, CDR1 is SEHNR, CDR2 FQNEAQ (reference sequence). This CDR3 has 14 residues. Trimming cost V 5 bases and J 3 bases; bases outside gene matches: 4.

The chain links TRBV15 to TRBJ2-2; D unresolved. This CDR3 is 14 amino acids long. Germline assignment: CDR1 LNHNV and CDR2 YYDKDF (reference sequence). V lost 4 bases and J lost 2, with 8 bases in between. This chain's CDR3 is CATSMQRNTGELFF. The CDR3 nucleotides read TGTGCCACCAGCATGCAGCGAAACACCGGGGAGCTGTTTTTT.

The chain joins TRBV10-3 to TRBJ2-1; possible D gene TRBD1, 6 bases. V was pared by 10 bases and J by 0 bases, with 13 bases between. The CDR3 runs 14 residues. Germline CDR1 is ENHRY and CDR2 is SYGVKD. The CDR3 loop reads CATSGQSSYNEQFF. The CDR3 DNA sequence: TGTGCCACCTCAGGACAGAGCTCCTACAATGAGCAGTTCTTC.

The count of this clone is one. V is TRBV19 and J is TRBJ2-1, with D possibly being TRBD1 (5 bases). V lost 5 bases, J lost 10 bases, and 9 bases lay in between. Germline V gene data show CDR1 as LNHDA and CDR2 as SQIVND (reference sequence). The CDR3 loop spans 11 amino acids. The CDR3 bases are TGTGCCAGTAGTCGGTGGGGCGAGCAGTTCTTC. It specifies CASSRWGEQFF.

The chain joins TRBV28 to TRBJ1-2; D perhaps matches TRBD1 (5 bases). Germline V CDR1 and CDR2: MDHEN, SYDVKM. The CDR3 consists of 18 residues. Trimming shortened V by 4 bases and J by 5 bases, and 26 bases separated the two germline ends. CDR3 residues: CASSSQGVQGSSWYGYTF. CDR3 nucleotides: TGTGCCAGCAGTTCCCAAGGGGTCCAGGGAAGTTCTTGGTATGGCTACACCTTC.

The chain has TRBV19 and TRBJ1-2, with TRBD1 as a possible D gene (5 bases). Germline loops: CDR1 LNHDA, CDR2 SQIVND (reference sequence). Trimming shortened V by 7 bases and J by 1 base, and 13 bases separated the two germline ends. The CDR3 totals 14 residues. CDR3 amino acids: CASNHLQVNYGYTF. In nucleotides, the CDR3 is TGTGCCAGTAACCACCTACAGGTTAACTATGGCTACACCTTC.

The V call is TRBV2, the J call TRBJ1-1, with 7 bases identical to TRBD1. CDR1 and CDR2 from the germline V gene are SNHLY and FYNNEI. Trimming at V came to 6 bases and at J to 0 bases, leaving 7 bases not matched to a gene. The CDR3 contains 15 residues. The CDR3 bases are TGTGCCAGCAGGCCCGACAGGGCGATGAACACTGAAGCTTTCTTT. It is translated as CASRPDRAMNTEAFF.

The gene calls are TRBV9 and TRBJ2-2, with 9 nucleotides matching TRBD2. Germline CDR1 is SGDLS and CDR2 is YYNGEE. This CDR3 contains 16 residues. The J segment lost 6 bases and the V segment lost 4 bases, leaving 10 bases of the junction unmatched. CDR3 DNA: TGTGCCAGCAGCCCGTCGGCGGGCGGGGGGGCCGGGGAGCTGTTTTTT. The encoded protein is CASSPSAGGGAGELFF.

This chain uses TRBV7-9 with TRBJ2-2; 7 bases align to TRBD1. This CDR3 region has 16 residues. V lost 5 bases to trimming and J lost 6 bases; unmatched junction nucleotides: 12. Germline V gene sequence: CDR1 SEHNR, CDR2 FQNEAQ (reference sequence). The CDR3 sequence is CASSPTKIGTAGELFF. CDR3 in DNA: TGTGCCAGCAGCCCAACGAAAATTGGGACAGCCGGGGAGCTGTTTTTT.

This rearrangement joins TRBV27 to TRBJ2-7; 10 bases are a match to TRBD2. Germline lookup yields CDR1 MNHEY and CDR2 SMNVEV (reference sequence). Trimming at V came to 4 bases and at J to 1 base, leaving 4 bases not matched to a gene. The CDR3 sequence is 15 residues long. The CDR3 coding sequence is TGTGCCAGCAGTTGGGGACTAGCGCATTCCTACGAGCAGTACTTC. Translating gives CASSWGLAHSYEQYF.

In this sample, this clone turned up once. CDR3 DNA: TGTGCCAGCTCAGGACTCGGGACAAGCTATGGCTACACCTTC. Residues: CASSGLGTSYGYTF. The chain uses TRBV18 and TRBJ1-2, with D possibly being TRBD1 (6 bases). CDR1 and CDR2 from the germline V gene are KGHSH and LQKENI. The ends were cut back, 5 bases at V and 4 bases at J, with 14 bases in the middle. The CDR3 is made up of 14 amino acids.

The V call is TRBV4-2, the J call TRBJ1-4, with D maybe TRBD1 (5 bases). The CDR3 length is 15 residues. Germline V lookup: CDR1 LGHNA, CDR2 YNFKEQ. V lost 0 bases and J 4 bases, leaving 9 bases between the germline ends. The CDR3 DNA follows: TGTGCCAGCAGCCAAGAAGGACAAGATAATGAAAAACTGTTTTTT. It translates to CASSQEGQDNEKLFF.

The CDR3 protein is CASSQGPGTIYF. The CDR3, as DNA: TGTGCCAGCAGCCAGGGCCCCGGCACCATATATTTT. The chain combines TRBV7-2 with TRBJ1-3, with a tentative D call TRBD1 (5 bases). The germline V and J ends were trimmed by 5 bases and 9 bases, with 11 bases remaining between them. Germline values: CDR1 SGHTA, CDR2 FQGNSA. CDR3 length: 12 residues.